The 5 T cell receptor beta chains below were found in one sample sequenced in a study of CD8 T cells in Susac syndrome. RNA, at roughly 0.45 to 1 ug, was reverse transcribed with random hexamers. TCRdb re-analysed the immunoSEQ multiplex PCR reads in MiXCR, keeping a single row per CDR3 protein. The table lists about 300,000 distinct CDR3 sequences, roughly 81% of them singletons. The material sequenced was CD8+ T cells from PBMCs. These TCRs come from a human donor with multiple sclerosis.

The CDR3 reads CASSTRQGTLFF. The DNA of the CDR3 is TGTGCCAGCAGCACCCGACAGGGAACACTGTTTTTT. This rearrangement joins TRBV7-9 to TRBJ1-4; 7 nucleotides agree with TRBD1. The V gene's germline CDR1 is SEHNR and CDR2 FQNEAQ (reference sequence). CDR3 length equals 12 residues. After removal of 5 bases from V and 13 bases from J, the junction contained 7 bases not matched to a gene.

The chain links TRBV27 to TRBJ2-7; TRBD2 might be the D (5 bases). V lost 10 bases to trimming and J lost 2 bases, with 6 bases between them. The CDR3 covers 10 residues. Germline loops: CDR1 MNHEY, CDR2 SMNVEV (reference sequence). The CDR3 loop is CATGAYEQYF. CDR3 DNA sequence: TGTGCCACCGGGGCCTACGAGCAGTACTTC.

The chain joins TRBV5-1 to TRBJ2-1; a weak D match, TRBD2 (6 bases). Trimming removed 0 bases from V and 8 bases from J, with 9 bases in between. Germline assignment: CDR1 SGHRS and CDR2 YFSETQ. The CDR3 contains 13 residues. Written as DNA, the CDR3 is TGCGCCAGCAGCTTGGCAAGCGGGCATGAGCAGTTCTTC. It encodes CASSLASGHEQFF.

The V call is TRBV27, the J call TRBJ2-7; TRBD1 or TRBD2 may be the D gene (5 bases each). The CDR3 contains 16 residues. Looked up from germline, CDR1 is MNHEY and CDR2 is SMNVEV (reference sequence). V was cut by 8 bases and J by 3 bases, with 23 bases left in between. CDR3 DNA sequence: TGTGCCAGCTCAACCATCGAGGGGAATTTTTTCTACGAGCAGTACTTC. Translated, it gives CASSTIEGNFFYEQYF.

V is TRBV7-9 and J is TRBJ1-6; D is uncertain. V was cut by 5 bases and J by 12 bases, with 23 bases left in between. Germline V lookup: CDR1 SEHNR, CDR2 FQNEAQ (reference sequence). This CDR3 has 16 residues. The CDR3: CASSPPYPVPRGPLHF. Written as DNA, the CDR3 is TGTGCCAGCAGCCCCCCTTACCCGGTCCCTCGGGGACCCCTCCACTTT.